Listed below are T cell receptor beta chains from one sample, sequenced in a study of T-cell memory formation after mild COVID-19. TCRdb recomputed calls from the 5' RACE reads with MiXCR, one row per CDR3 protein. The sample has about 400,000 distinct CDR3 sequences, roughly 18% seen once. The sequenced sample was PBMCs or a T cell subset sorted from them (not recorded which). The receptors here all came from a man aged 18-30 years who had mild COVID-19 (a few samples of this study predate the infection). Cell type and time point are not known. The CDR3 runs from the conserved cysteine through the conserved F or W. The D gene is left open where the match is weak. For some rows the clone size is stated as once, few or many, or as a class when expanded; others skip it.

NA,few,TRBJ2-3,TRBV10-2,TGCGCCAGCAGTGATGGGGGGGCCCTCACAGATACGCAGTATTTT,CASSDGGALTDTQYF
NA,NA,TRBJ1-4,TRBV7-9,TGTGCCTACAACACTCCGGGGACAAGTAATGAAAAACTGTTTTTT,CAYNTPGTSNEKLFF
NA,NA,TRBJ2-2,TRBV4-3,TGCGCCAGCAGCCAAGTCGCGGGGGCTCAAGGGGCGAACGGGGAGCTGTTTTTT,CASSQVAGAQGANGELFF
TRBD2,few,TRBJ2-1,TRBV20-1,TGCAGTGCTACGGGAGGCTTTCCGGGCAGTGAGCAGTTCTTC,CSATGGFPGSEQFF
NA,few,TRBJ2-3,TRBV20-1,TGCCCGAGGGCCCTCAGGGCGGGGGCGGGGGATACGCAGTATTTT,CPRALRAGAGDTQYF
NA,few,TRBJ1-6,TRBV19,TGTGCCAGTAGTTTAAGGAGCACCTCGAGACCTCCTTATTCACCCCTCCACTTT,CASSLRSTSRPPYSPLHF
NA,NA,TRBJ2-7,TRBV15,TGTGCCACCAGCAGAGCCCTCGACTACGAGCAGTACTTC,CATSRALDYEQYF
NA,few,TRBJ2-3,TRBV7-8,TGTGCCAGCAGCCATAATGTTCGTGAGGGGGCAGATACGCAGTATTTT,CASSHNVREGADTQYF
NA,NA,TRBJ2-1,TRBV12-3/TRBV12-4,TGTGCCAGCAGTTTGGTACAGAGGGGATACAATGAGCAGTTCTTC,CASSLVQRGYNEQFF
NA,NA,TRBJ1-1,TRBV6-2/TRBV6-3,TGTGCCAGCAGTTATCAGGGGCAGGGCACTGAAGCTTTCTTT,CASSYQGQGTEAFF
NA,few,TRBJ1-6,TRBV7-6,TGTGCCAGCAGCCCTGGGGCCAATTCACCCCTCCACTTT,CASSPGANSPLHF
NA,NA,TRBJ2-5,TRBV7-8,TGTGCCAGCAGCCTGAAGGGGGGGCGTCCGACCCAGTACTTC,CASSLKGGRPTQYF
NA,NA,TRBJ2-7,TRBV12-3/TRBV12-4,TGTGCCAGCAGCCAGGGGTCCCCCGTCTACGAGCAGTACTTC,CASSQGSPVYEQYF
NA,few,TRBJ2-2,TRBV14,TGTGCCAGCAGCCAAGTTTCTCAGTTCGCGAACACCGGGGAGCTGTTTTTT,CASSQVSQFANTGELFF
NA,NA,TRBJ2-2,TRBV5-1,TGCGCCAGCAGCTTGGTAGGGTACGGCACCGGGGAGCTGTTTTTT,CASSLVGYGTGELFF
NA,few,TRBJ2-7,TRBV4-3,TGCGCCAGCAGCCGATCCTACGAGTCACCCTACGAGCAGTACTTC,CASSRSYESPYEQYF
NA,few,TRBJ1-5,TRBV7-2,TGTGCCAGCAGCTTTGGGGGCGCGAGCCAGCCCCAGCATTTT,CASSFGGASQPQHF
NA,NA,TRBJ1-1,TRBV12-3/TRBV12-4,TGTGCCAGCAGTTTAGCGCCGGCATCTGAAGCTTTCTTT,CASSLAPASEAFF
TRBD2,few,TRBJ2-3,TRBV20-1,TGCAGTGCTGGACTAGCGGGGGCTGCAGATACGCAGTATTTT,CSAGLAGAADTQYF
TRBD1,once,TRBJ2-2,TRBV6-1,TGTGCCAGCAGAAAACCGGGACAGGAGAACACCGGGGAGCTGTTTTTT,CASRKPGQENTGELFF
NA,NA,TRBJ2-6,TRBV5-6,TGTGCCAGCACCCCTCCGGTGGGAGCGACCTCTGGGGCCAACGTCCTGACTTTC,CASTPPVGATSGANVLTF
NA,many,TRBJ2-5,TRBV7-2,TGCGCCAGCAGTCGGGACGGCCAAGAGACCCAGTACTTC,CASSRDGQETQYF
NA,NA,TRBJ2-5,TRBV7-9,TGTGCCAGCAGCTCCCCGTCAGGGCCGGGGACCCAGTACTTC,CASSSPSGPGTQYF
NA,many,TRBJ2-6,TRBV6-2/TRBV6-3,TGTGCCAGCTGTTGGGCGAAGGCCAACGTCCTGACTTTC,CASCWAKANVLTF
NA,many,TRBJ2-1,TRBV5-5,TGTGCCAGCACTCTTGGGGGGGGGCTGGCCTACAATGAGCAGTTCTTC,CASTLGGGLAYNEQFF
TRBD1,few,TRBJ1-2,TRBV2,TGTGCCAGCACCAAACCAGGGACAGGGACTTATGGCTACACCTTC,CASTKPGTGTYGYTF
NA,NA,TRBJ2-3,TRBV5-1,TGCGCCAGCAGGCCCGGGGACCGGGGGAGCACAGATACGCAGTATTTT,CASRPGDRGSTDTQYF
TRBD2,NA,TRBJ2-5,TRBV6-1,TGTGCCAGCAGTGAATCGCGGGGGGGCAAAGAGACCCAGTACTTC,CASSESRGGKETQYF
NA,few,TRBJ2-5,TRBV10-3,TGTGCCATCAGTGAGTCGAAAACAGTAGAGACCCAGTACTTC,CAISESKTVETQYF
NA,NA,TRBJ2-7,TRBV20-1,TGCAGTGCTAGTCAAAACCCCTACGAGCAGTACTTC,CSASQNPYEQYF